This T cell receptor (beta chain) was identified during a study of T-cell reconstitution after alpha-beta-depleted transplantation in children. Preparation of the TCRbeta library involved a method that used unique molecular identifiers. Each CDR3 protein is one row after TCRdb ran MiXCR on the PCR reads. The sample yields nearly 400,000 distinct CDR3 sequences, roughly 22% seen once. The specimen comprised PBMCs from the stem cell graft donor, sampled from the stem cell graft. The sequence was obtained from a human donor who donated a stem cell graft to a child with acute myeloid leukemia.

The CDR3 DNA reads as TGTGCCACCAGCAGTGGGGCGAGAGGGCCGTTCTTC. Protein: CATSSGARGPFF. The genes are TRBV15 and TRBJ2-1; D may correspond to TRBD1 or TRBD2 (5 bases each). Trimming left V 3 bases short and J 15 bases short, with 15 bases between. The CDR3 spans 12 residues. The germline gives CDR1 LNHNV, CDR2 YYDKDF (reference sequence).